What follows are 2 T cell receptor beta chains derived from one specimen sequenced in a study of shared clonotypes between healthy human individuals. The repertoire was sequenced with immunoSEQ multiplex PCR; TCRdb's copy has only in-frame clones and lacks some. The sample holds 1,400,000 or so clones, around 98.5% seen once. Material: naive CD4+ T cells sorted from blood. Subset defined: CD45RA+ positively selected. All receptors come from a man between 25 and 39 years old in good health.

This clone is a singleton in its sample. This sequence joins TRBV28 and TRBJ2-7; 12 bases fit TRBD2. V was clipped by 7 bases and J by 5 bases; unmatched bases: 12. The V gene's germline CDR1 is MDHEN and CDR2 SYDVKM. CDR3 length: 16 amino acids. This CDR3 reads CASKGSLAGGPHEQYF. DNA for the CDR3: TGTGCCAGCAAGGGTTCCCTAGCGGGAGGGCCCCACGAGCAGTACTTC.

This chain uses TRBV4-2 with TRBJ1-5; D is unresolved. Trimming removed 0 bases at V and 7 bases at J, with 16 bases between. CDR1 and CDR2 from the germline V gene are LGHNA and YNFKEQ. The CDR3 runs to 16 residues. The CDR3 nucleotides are TGTGCCAGCAGCCAAGAATATGGACGGGGAGTGCAGCCCCAGCATTTT. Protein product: CASSQEYGRGVQPQHF.